The present T cell receptor (beta chain) was sequenced within a study of OX40 agonist ivuxolimab in advanced cancers. General study results and limits: Expansion of clones was among the lowest in partial responders at 0.1-3.0 mg/kg. There was clonal expansion of CD4+ and CD8+ blood T cells by week 6 at 0.1 to 3.0 mg/kg.

Libraries were prepared by immunoSEQ multiplex PCR; TCRdb keeps only in-frame clonotypes and omits some of them. The data contain 20,000 or so clones, roughly four fifths of them singletons. Autoimmune disease history or systemic immunosuppression barred patients. The V and J ends lost 4 bases and 1 base respectively, with 10 bases between them. The CDR3 covers 14 residues. Germline-derived CDR1 and CDR2 are SGHAT and FQNNGV. In the case of this clone: Its target is not known.

The sample consisted of CD4+ or CD8+ T cells sorted from blood, taken in a trial of the OX40 agonist ivuxolimab. V and J are TRBV11-2 and TRBJ1-1, with D hard to call. The sequence came from an adult with an advanced solid tumor such as melanoma, head and neck, liver or kidney cancer. The CDR3 nucleotides are TGTGCCAGCAGCTCCCTATCGGGGAACACTGAAGCTTTCTTT. It specifies CASSSLSGNTEAFF.